This T cell receptor (beta chain) was found in a study of read filtering for tumor transcriptome and immune sequencing. CDR3 length equals 12 residues. From germline, CDR1 is SQVTM and CDR2 ANQGSEA. J gave up 6 bases and V 5 bases, and 1 base lay outside the gene matches. This clonotype is medium-sized within its sample. What it binds is unknown. Bone marrow was sampled from every patient at the time of active disease. Study results and limitations: Compared with RNA-seq, IR-seq gave much higher clonotype depth and reliability.

This library used around 400 ng RNA and molecular barcoded adaptors spanning alpha/delta and beta/gamma chains. In TCRdb, the reads were re-called with MiXCR into one record per CDR3 protein. In the table there are several thousand distinct CDR3 sequences, 21% of which are singletons. The material sequenced was a population of CD138-negative cells sorted from bone marrow. The TCR originated in a donor aged 40 or over with multiple myeloma. This chain joins TRBV29-1 and TRBJ1-4; 9 bases map to TRBD1. The CDR3 DNA follows: TGCAGCGTTCGACAGGGGGATGAAAAACTGTTTTTT. Its translation: CSVRQGDEKLFF.